The present T cell receptor (beta chain) was sequenced within a study of T cells in Graves' hyperthyroidism and ophthalmopathy. V lost 7 bases and J lost 4, with 10 bases in between. This CDR3 has 12 amino acids. CDR1 KGHDR and CDR2 SFDVKD come from the germline V gene. Aged 18 to 65, the patients had hyperthyroidism that was newly diagnosed and had lasted under 2 months. Amplified regions were TCR beta CDR3 sequences from RNA transcripts. First-round RT-PCR of the TCR CDR3 relied on the HTBI primer set. Using its own MiXCR run on the multiplex PCR reads, TCRdb lists one record per CDR3 protein. The sample yields a few hundred thousand distinct CDR3 sequences, about 15% seen once. This clonotype was seen a few times.

Input material: blood. This chain joins TRBV24-1 and TRBJ2-7, with D tentatively TRBD2 (6 bases). The TCR comes from a woman in her twenties or thirties with Graves' hyperthyroidism. CDR3 sequence reads: CATSRDSYEQYF. The CDR3, as DNA: TGTGCCACCAGCCGGGACTCTTACGAGCAGTACTTC.